A selection of T cell receptor beta chains follows, all from one sample in a study of CD8 T cells in Susac syndrome. TCRdb re-analysed the immunoSEQ multiplex PCR reads in MiXCR, keeping a single row per CDR3 protein. The table includes under 350,000 distinct CDR3 sequences, about 92% detected once. Sequenced material: CD4+ T cells from PBMCs. These receptors came from a human donor with multiple sclerosis. Each CDR3 is given with its conserved first and last residue. A D gene is named only where the DNA matches it firmly. Clone size, where shown, is once, few, many, or a class for clones that have expanded.

TRBV20-1,TRBJ1-2,.,TRBD1,TGCAGTGCTAGCCTGGACAGGGGGCGAAGCTATGGCTACACCTTC,CSASLDRGRSYGYTF
TRBV7-2,TRBJ1-1,.,TRBD1,TGTGCCAGCAGCTGGACAGGGGGTTTTGGGAACACTGAAGCTTTCTTT,CASSWTGGFGNTEAFF
TRBV20-1,TRBJ2-5,.,.,TGCAGTGCTAGAGGGGGGGAGACCCAGTACTTC,CSARGGETQYF
TRBV30,TRBJ1-1,.,.,TGTGCCTGGAGTGTACGGGCAGGGGTTGAAGCTTTCTTT,CAWSVRAGVEAFF
TRBV12-3/TRBV12-4,TRBJ2-7,.,.,TGTGCCAGCAAGTATGGGGCGTTGGACGAGCAGTACTTC,CASKYGALDEQYF
TRBV6-1,TRBJ1-5,few,.,TGTGCCAGCAGAGCTAGCAATCAGCCCCAGCATTTT,CASRASNQPQHF
TRBV9,TRBJ2-2,.,.,TGTGCCAGCAGCGTAGGGGTGGGCCACAACACCGGGGAGCTGTTTTTT,CASSVGVGHNTGELFF
TRBV20-1,TRBJ1-1,.,.,TGCAGTGCTAGGTCCGAATCGGCTTTCTTT,CSARSESAFF
TRBV6-2/TRBV6-3,TRBJ2-2,.,.,TGTGCCAGCAGTCGTTCCTACACCGGGGAGCTGTTTTTT,CASSRSYTGELFF
TRBV6-1,TRBJ2-7,.,TRBD2,TGTGCCAGCAGCTCTAGCGGGGCTAACGAGCAGTACTTC,CASSSSGANEQYF
TRBV5-6,TRBJ2-5,.,.,TGTGCCAGCAGCTTAGACCTGAGGGTGTCCCAGTACTTC,CASSLDLRVSQYF
TRBV29-1,TRBJ1-4,.,.,TGCAGCGGAGGGCCCTCAAGTGGAAAACTGTTTTTT,CSGGPSSGKLFF
TRBV18,TRBJ2-3,.,.,TGTGCCAGCTCACCGGTGGCGGTGGCTAGCACAGATACGCAGTATTTT,CASSPVAVASTDTQYF
TRBV19,TRBJ2-7,.,TRBD2,TGTGCCAGTAGCGACGAGACTAGCCGGGGCTCCTACGAGCAGTACTTC,CASSDETSRGSYEQYF
TRBV5-4,TRBJ2-1,.,TRBD2,TGTGCCAGCAGCCGCAGGACTAGGGACAATGAGCAGTTCTTC,CASSRRTRDNEQFF
TRBV12-5,TRBJ1-3,.,.,TGTGCTAGTGGTTTGGAAATCTCTGGAAACACCATATATTTT,CASGLEISGNTIYF
TRBV2,TRBJ1-5,.,.,TGTGCCAGCAAGAAGGAGGGGCTGGGCAGCAATCAGCCCCAGCATTTT,CASKKEGLGSNQPQHF
TRBV4-2,TRBJ2-1,.,TRBD2,TGTGCCAGCAGCCAACTTGGGACTATGTATGAGCAGTTCTTC,CASSQLGTMYEQFF
TRBV6-1,TRBJ2-1,.,TRBD1,TGTGCCACGACCCGGGACAGGGTGGAGGTCGGTGAGCAGTTCTTC,CATTRDRVEVGEQFF
TRBV11-3,TRBJ2-7,.,.,TGTGCCAGCAGCAATAGCCCGGTGGCCTTCTACGAGCAGTACTTC,CASSNSPVAFYEQYF
TRBV9,TRBJ2-1,.,TRBD2,TGTGCCAGCAGCGTAGCGGGAGGGGTCTTCGGTGAGCAGTTCTTC,CASSVAGGVFGEQFF
TRBV30,TRBJ2-2,.,.,TGTGCCTGGAGTGTACGCCGGAGAGGCACCGGGGAGCTGTTTTTT,CAWSVRRRGTGELFF
TRBV25-1,TRBJ2-7,.,TRBD1,TGTGCCAGCAGTGAATATGGGACAGGGTCCTACGAGCAGTACTTC,CASSEYGTGSYEQYF
TRBV20-1,TRBJ2-6,.,.,TGCAGTGCACCAGAATCTGGGTATGGGGCCAACGTCCTGACTTTC,CSAPESGYGANVLTF